The 8 T cell receptor beta chains listed next were all sequenced from one sample in a study of T cell repertoires in cytomegalovirus infection. MiXCR, run by TCRdb on the reads, gives a single entry per CDR3 protein. The sample has approximately 630,000 distinct CDR3 sequences, less than 25% seen once. The sample taken for sequencing was CD8+ T cells from PBMCs. These receptors were obtained from a human donor in good health (CMV status not recorded). Some clones in this sample may be carry-over from other donors' samples.

The sample holds a few counts of this clonotype. The chain links TRBV7-9 to TRBJ1-2; 8 bases line up with TRBD1. V was pared by 4 bases and J by 1 base, with 11 bases of the junction left unmatched. This CDR3 has 17 amino acids. Germline lookup yields CDR1 SEHNR and CDR2 FQNEAQ (reference sequence). The CDR3 reads CASSSPPGQDFNYGYTF. The CDR3, as DNA: TGTGCCAGCAGCTCTCCTCCGGGACAGGATTTTAACTATGGCTACACCTTC. Using reference TRBV7-9 and TRBJ1-2 for the parts outside the CDR3, the full variable domain is DTGVSQNPRHKITKRGQNVTFRCDPISEHNRLYWYRQTLGQGPEFLTYFQNEAQLEKSRLLSDRFSAERPKGSFSTLEIQRTEQGDSAMYLCASSSPPGQDFNYGYTFGSGTRLTVV.

The CDR3 region is CASSLTGQTQETQYF. The CDR3 DNA reads TGTGCCAGCAGTTTAACGGGACAGACTCAAGAGACCCAGTACTTC. This sequence joins TRBV28 and TRBJ2-5; 7 bases map to TRBD1. The CDR3 extends over 15 amino acids. Germline CDR1 is MDHEN and CDR2 is SYDVKM. Trimming cost V 2 bases and J 2 bases; bases outside gene matches: 5.

The rearrangement links TRBV27 to TRBJ2-5; no firm D call. Germline V CDR1 and CDR2: MNHEY, SMNVEV (reference sequence). The CDR3 runs 14 residues. V was shortened by 5 bases and J by 5 bases, with 15 bases between the two germline ends. The CDR3, as DNA: TGTGCCAGCAGTCCCCGCGCCAGGTGGGAGACCCAGTACTTC. Translation: CASSPRARWETQYF.

At least ten counts were recorded for this clonotype. The chain is built from TRBV7-6 and TRBJ1-2; the D gene is possibly TRBD1 (5 bases). V lost 5 bases and J lost 6, with 19 bases in between. CDR3 length: 15 amino acids. Germline loops: CDR1 SGHVS, CDR2 FNYEAQ. This CDR3 is CASSPEVDGGDGYTF. The CDR3 region has the DNA TGTGCCAGCAGCCCAGAGGTGGACGGGGGGGATGGCTACACCTTC.

CDR3 nucleotide sequence: TGCAGCGTTGAACACGGGACAGCTGAGAAAACGAACACTGAAGCTTTCTTT. It specifies CSVEHGTAEKTNTEAFF. The genes are TRBV29-1 and TRBJ1-1; 7 bases line up with TRBD1. Trimming took 2 bases from V and 1 from J; bases not matched to a gene: 13. The CDR3 contains 17 residues. CDR1 SQVTM and CDR2 ANQGSEA come from the germline V gene.

This clonotype has a count of ten or more. V and J are TRBV12-3 or TRBV12-4 and TRBJ2-7, with D perhaps matching TRBD1 (5 bases). V lost 4 bases and J lost 0, with 10 bases in between. The CDR3 length is 14 residues. The CDR3 is CASSSDSSSYEQYF. CDR3 in DNA: TGTGCCAGCAGTTCCGACAGTAGCTCCTACGAGCAGTACTTC.

As concerns this clonotype: One junction end does not reproduce the germline sequence, and a read error may be involved. This chain uses TRBV5-1 with TRBJ2-1; 7 bases fit TRBD1. Germline V gene sequence: CDR1 SGHRS, CDR2 YFSETQ. This CDR3 region has 16 residues. CDR3 loop: CASSWSGGSSYNEQFF. The CDR3 coding sequence is TGTGCCAGCAGCTGGTCAGGGGGTTCCTCCTACAATGAGCAGTTCTTC.

This chain connects TRBV7-9 to TRBJ1-5; D gene uncertain. Germline CDR1 reads SEHNR; CDR2 reads FQNEAQ (reference sequence). This CDR3 spans 15 amino acids. Deletions cut 6 bases from V and 2 bases from J, with 14 bases between. CDR3 in DNA: TGTGCCAGCAGTTCCTCGGGGTTCGGCAATCAGCCCCAGCATTTT. It specifies CASSSSGFGNQPQHF.